This T cell receptor beta chain originates from a study of control samples from healthy donors and cancer patients. Generated by immunoSEQ multiplex PCR, the TCRdb table keeps only in-frame clones and is missing some. Counted here are about 190,000 clones, approximately 92% occurring once; the ten biggest clones make up more than 1.1%. Germline values: CDR1 LGHDT, CDR2 YNNKEL (reference sequence). This CDR3 comprises 17 residues. J was trimmed by 6 bases and V by 0 bases; bases with no gene match: 9. The sample comprised blood. The sequence was collected from a man younger than 35 in good health. V gene TRBV3-1 (or the pseudogene TRBV3-2) combines with J gene TRBJ1-2; 11 nucleotides line up with TRBD1. The CDR3 coding sequence is TGTGCCAGCAGCCAAGATATCGGGACAGGGGGAAGAAATGGCTACACCTTC. Residues: CASSQDIGTGGRNGYTF.